The 17 T cell receptor beta chains in this list originate from one sample, sequenced in a study of cytomegalovirus exposure and HLA in healthy donors. This PCR relied on a set of 60 Vbeta primers and 13 Jbeta primers. The data were produced by immunoSEQ multiplex PCR, yet TCRdb's version contains in-frame clones alone and is incomplete. The repertoire has about 89,000 clones, about 80% of them found once; the top ten carry about 1.4%. The sequencing input was PBMCs. The receptors here all came from a male donor in good health and CMV-seronegative.

The chain has TRBV6-1 and TRBJ2-7, with D maybe TRBD1 (6 bases). CDR1 MNHNS and CDR2 SASEGT come from the germline V gene. V was trimmed by 6 bases and J by 3 bases, leaving 15 bases between them. The CDR3 extends over 14 amino acids. CDR3 nucleotide sequence: TGTGCCAGCAGGGAACTACAGGGTTACTACGAGCAGTACTTC. Its translation is CASRELQGYYEQYF.

The rearrangement uses TRBV12-5 and TRBJ1-2; 8 nucleotides agree with TRBD1. Germline V CDR1 and CDR2: LGHNT, FRNRAP. Germline trimming cut 6 bases from V and 5 bases from J; bases unmatched to any gene: 14. The CDR3 is 16 amino acids. Here the CDR3 reads CASGSTSGGHGYGYTF. In DNA, the CDR3 is TGTGCTAGTGGCTCGACGTCAGGGGGCCATGGGTATGGCTACACCTTC.

V and J are TRBV19 and TRBJ2-2; 7 nucleotides align to TRBD1. V trimming: 7 bases; J trimming: 5 bases; junction bases outside the gene matches: 4. In germline, CDR1 is LNHDA, CDR2 SQIVND (reference sequence). CDR3 length: 13 residues. CDR3 sequence (DNA): TGTGCCAGTAAGACAGGGTTGACCGGGGAGCTGTTTTTT. Translated: CASKTGLTGELFF.

This chain joins TRBV6-1 and TRBJ1-2, with unresolved D. From germline, CDR1 is MNHNS and CDR2 SASEGT. Trimming removed 11 bases at V and 3 bases at J, with 13 bases between. This CDR3 contains 12 residues. The CDR3 protein is CAGFDFYYGYTF. CDR3 coding DNA: TGTGCCGGATTCGACTTTTACTATGGCTACACCTTC.

This clone was counted a few times. The rearrangement links TRBV6-6 to TRBJ1-5; D remains ambiguous. V was trimmed by 2 bases and J by 7 bases, leaving 6 bases between them. The germline V gene encodes CDR1 MNHNY and CDR2 SVGAGI (reference sequence). This CDR3 is 12 amino acids long. The CDR3 DNA follows: TGTGCCAGCAGTTACCCGGGACAGCCCCAGCATTTT. Encoded protein: CASSYPGQPQHF.

The V gene is TRBV15, the J gene TRBJ2-1, with 11 bases aligning to TRBD2. From germline, CDR1 is LNHNV and CDR2 YYDKDF (reference sequence). CDR3 length equals 15 residues. V lost 2 bases and J lost 9; bases outside the gene matches: 6. The CDR3 spells CATSRTSGGFGEQFF. CDR3 DNA: TGTGCCACCAGCAGAACTAGCGGGGGTTTCGGTGAGCAGTTCTTC.

This chain links TRBV28 with TRBJ1-2; unclear D gene. The CDR3 contains 17 residues. Germline-derived CDR1 and CDR2 are MDHEN and SYDVKM. With 1 base removed from V and 4 bases from J, the gap between germline ends came to 19 bases. Here the CDR3 DNA reads TGTGCCAGCAGTTTATCTAACCTGGCGGCCTACATCTATGGCTACACCTTC. Its protein is CASSLSNLAAYIYGYTF.

The CDR3 is CASSGEGAGELFF. CDR3 nucleotides: TGTGCCAGCAGTGGGGAAGGGGCCGGGGAGCTGTTTTTT. The chain recombines TRBV2 with TRBJ2-2; TRBD1 might be the D (5 bases). CDR1 and CDR2 (germline): SNHLY, FYNNEI. The CDR3 spans 13 residues. V lost 4 bases, J lost 6 bases, and 9 bases lay in between.

This clone was counted a single time. The chain has TRBV18 and TRBJ1-1; no definite D call. Germline CDR1 is KGHSH and CDR2 is LQKENI. The length of the CDR3 is 14 residues. V gave up 3 bases and J gave up 2 bases, with 10 bases separating them. Here the CDR3 reads CASSPPGVNTEAFF. The CDR3 DNA sequence: TGTGCCAGCTCACCCCCCGGGGTCAACACTGAAGCTTTCTTT.

The V gene is TRBV5-1, the J gene TRBJ1-4; the D gene is possibly TRBD1 (6 bases). Per germline, CDR1 SGHRS and CDR2 YFSETQ. The V and J ends lost 4 bases and 4 bases respectively, with 17 bases between them. The CDR3 contains 16 residues. CDR3 loop: CASSIRGIHINEKLFF. The CDR3 bases are TGCGCCAGCAGCATCAGGGGCATTCATATTAATGAAAAACTGTTTTTT. The variable domain in full, with the rest retrieved from reference TRBV5-1 and TRBJ1-4, is KAGVTQTPRYLIKTRGQQVTLSCSPISGHRSVSWYQQTPGQGLQFLFEYFSETQRNKGNFPGRFSGRQFSNSRSEMNVSTLELGDSALYLCASSIRGIHINEKLFFGSGTQLSVL.

CDR3 sequence reads: CASRKTGSGSYNSPLHF. CDR3 DNA: TGTGCCAGCAGAAAAACAGGGTCTGGCTCCTATAATTCACCCCTCCACTTT. This chain links TRBV7-2 with TRBJ1-6; a weak D match, TRBD1 (6 bases). Germline CDR1 is SGHTA and CDR2 is FQGNSA. Trimming pared 6 bases from V and 0 bases from J, leaving 15 bases between. CDR3 length equals 17 residues.

The chain links TRBV19 to TRBJ1-2, with 11 bases that match TRBD1. This CDR3 is 15 amino acids long. V lost 3 bases to trimming and J lost 6 bases; unmatched junction nucleotides: 6. Germline V CDR1 and CDR2: LNHDA, SQIVND (reference sequence). This CDR3 is CASSMRTGGSNGYTF. The CDR3 DNA reads TGTGCCAGTAGTATGAGGACAGGGGGCTCGAATGGCTACACCTTC.

The CDR3 protein is CASSLLQGSETQYF. The CDR3 bases are TGTGCCAGTAGTTTACTACAGGGGTCAGAGACCCAGTACTTC. The V call is TRBV19, the J call TRBJ2-5; TRBD1 matches at 7 bases. This CDR3 contains 14 residues. With V trimmed by 5 bases and J by 4 bases, 7 bases remained unmatched. Germline V lookup: CDR1 LNHDA, CDR2 SQIVND (reference sequence).

The chain combines TRBV7-2 with TRBJ1-5; D unresolved. Per the germline V gene, CDR1 is SGHTA and CDR2 is FQGNSA. This CDR3 comprises 15 residues. V lost 6 bases and J lost 10, with 22 bases in between. DNA of the CDR3: TGTGCCAGCAGTTGGTTAGCGGGCAGACAATTACCCCAGCATTTT. The encoded protein is CASSWLAGRQLPQHF. Based on the CDR3 plus reference TRBV7-2 and TRBJ1-5, the full variable domain is GAGVSQSPSNKVTEKGKDVELRCDPISGHTALYWYRQSLGQGLEFLIYFQGNSAPDKSGLPSDRFSAERTGGSVSTLTIQRTQQEDSAVYLCASSWLAGRQLPQHFGDGTRLSIL.

This chain uses TRBV6-5 with TRBJ2-7; D unclear. The germline V gene encodes CDR1 MNHEY and CDR2 SVGAGI. The V end lost 0 bases, the J end lost 7 bases, and 13 bases lay between the germline ends. The CDR3 spans 14 residues. Here the CDR3 reads CASSYSSWANEQYF. CDR3 coding DNA: TGTGCCAGCAGTTACTCCTCGTGGGCGAATGAGCAGTACTTC.

This chain links TRBV28 with TRBJ2-7; 9 bases match TRBD1. The CDR3 consists of 14 residues. The ends lost 10 bases at V and 3 bases at J; junction bases unmatched: 10. The germline V gene encodes CDR1 MDHEN and CDR2 SYDVKM. CDR3 coding DNA: TGTGCCACTCTACTCCGGGACAGGGTCTACGAGCAGTACTTC. Its protein is CATLLRDRVYEQYF.

The table lists this clone with a few counts. J is TRBJ1-6 and V is TRBV21-1. TRBV21-1 is a pseudogene locus. The CDR3 contains 14 residues. The CDR3 reads CASSPRQSSGPLHF. The CDR3 DNA sequence: TGTGCCAGCAGCCCCCGCCAATCTTCGGGTCCCCTCCACTTT.